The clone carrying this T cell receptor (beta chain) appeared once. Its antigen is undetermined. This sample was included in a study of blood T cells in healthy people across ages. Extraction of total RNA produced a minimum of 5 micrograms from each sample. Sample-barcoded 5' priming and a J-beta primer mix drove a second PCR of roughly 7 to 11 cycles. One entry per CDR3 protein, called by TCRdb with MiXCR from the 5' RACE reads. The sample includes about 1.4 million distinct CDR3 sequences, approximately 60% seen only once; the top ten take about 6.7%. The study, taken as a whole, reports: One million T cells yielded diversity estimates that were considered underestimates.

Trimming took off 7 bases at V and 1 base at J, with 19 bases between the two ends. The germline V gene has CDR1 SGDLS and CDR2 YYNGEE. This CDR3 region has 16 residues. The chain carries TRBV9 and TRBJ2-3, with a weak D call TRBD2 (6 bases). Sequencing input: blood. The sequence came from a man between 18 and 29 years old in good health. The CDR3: CASGGARGWGTDTQYF. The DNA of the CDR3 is TGTGCCAGCGGCGGGGCTCGAGGTTGGGGCACAGATACGCAGTATTTT. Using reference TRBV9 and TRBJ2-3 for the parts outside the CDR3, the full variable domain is DSGVTQTPKHLITATGQRVTLRCSPRSGDLSVYWYQQSLDQGLQFLIQYYNGEERAKGNILERFSAQQFPDLHSELNLSSLELGDSALYFCASGGARGWGTDTQYFGPGTRLTVL.